The rows below give T cell receptor beta chains drawn from one sample of a study of OX40 agonist ivuxolimab in advanced cancers. Libraries were prepared by immunoSEQ multiplex PCR; TCRdb keeps only in-frame clonotypes and omits some of them. The sample includes about 80,000 clones, roughly 90% of them seen just once. The sample was CD4+ or CD8+ T cells sorted from blood, taken in a trial of the OX40 agonist ivuxolimab. These receptors were obtained from an adult with an advanced solid tumor such as melanoma, head and neck, liver or kidney cancer. Each CDR3 is given with its conserved first and last residue. The D gene is left open where the match is weak. A row's size may be missing; if present it is once, few, many or a size class.

size,J,D,V,DNA,CDR3
few,TRBJ1-1,-,TRBV15,TGTGCCACCAGCGACCACAGTGTGAACACTGAAGCTTTCTTT,CATSDHSVNTEAFF
-,TRBJ1-3,-,TRBV5-6,TGTGCCAGCAGCTTAGGGGGGCTTGGAAACACCATATATTTT,CASSLGGLGNTIYF
-,TRBJ1-5,TRBD1,TRBV19,TGTGCCAGTAGTAGGGACAGGGGACCCTATAGCAATCAGCCCCAGCATTTT,CASSRDRGPYSNQPQHF
-,TRBJ2-5,-,TRBV7-9,TGTGCCAGCAGCTTCAACGGGGCGCCAGTTAGGGAGACCCAGTACTTC,CASSFNGAPVRETQYF
-,TRBJ1-2,-,TRBV7-9,TGTGCCAGCAGCTTAGAGGGCATCTATGGCTACACCTTC,CASSLEGIYGYTF
-,TRBJ2-5,TRBD2,TRBV27,TGTGCCAGCAGTCTCCTCTTAGCGGGGGGACCAGAGACCCAGTACTTC,CASSLLLAGGPETQYF
-,TRBJ2-2,-,TRBV11-2,TGTGCCAGCAGCTTCCCCGGCAAGTCGAACACCGGGGAGCTGTTTTTT,CASSFPGKSNTGELFF
-,TRBJ1-3,-,TRBV27,TGTGCCAGCAGTCTCCTCCCAATTAGGGGGGGTGGAAACACCATATATTTT,CASSLLPIRGGGNTIYF
once,TRBJ1-2,-,TRBV2,TGTGGCATACGGGTCTATGGCTACACCTTC,CGIRVYGYTF
many,TRBJ1-6,-,TRBV6-1,TGTGCCAGCAGTGAAAATGCCGGGGATAATTCACCCCTCCACTTT,CASSENAGDNSPLHF